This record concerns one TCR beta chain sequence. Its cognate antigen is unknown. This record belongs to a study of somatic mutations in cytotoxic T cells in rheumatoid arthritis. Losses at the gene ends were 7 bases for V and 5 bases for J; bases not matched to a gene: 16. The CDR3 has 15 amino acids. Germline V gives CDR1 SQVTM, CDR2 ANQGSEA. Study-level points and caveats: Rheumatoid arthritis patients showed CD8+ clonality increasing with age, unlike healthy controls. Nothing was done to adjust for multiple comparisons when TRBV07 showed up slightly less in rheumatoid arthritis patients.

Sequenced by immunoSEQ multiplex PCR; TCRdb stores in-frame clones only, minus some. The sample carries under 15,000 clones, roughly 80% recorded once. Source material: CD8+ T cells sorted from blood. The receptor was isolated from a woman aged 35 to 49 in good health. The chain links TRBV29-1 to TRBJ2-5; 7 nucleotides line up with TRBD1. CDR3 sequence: CSAVKWDSLGETQYF. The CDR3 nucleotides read TGCAGCGCCGTAAAGTGGGACAGTCTCGGGGAGACCCAGTACTTC.